The 24 T cell receptor beta chains listed next were all sequenced from one sample in a study of blood T cell repertoires in COVID-19. Generated by immunoSEQ multiplex PCR, the TCRdb table keeps only in-frame clones and is missing some. The sample carries tens of thousands of clones, roughly 89% recorded once. The specimen was peripheral blood. The receptors come from an older woman with COVID-19, enrolled during active disease.

The rearrangement uses TRBV12-5 and TRBJ2-1, with 9 bases fitting TRBD2. The CDR3 has 16 amino acids. Germline V CDR1 and CDR2: LGHNT, FRNRAP. With 0 bases clipped from V and 9 bases from J, the junction kept 9 bases outside the gene matches. CDR3 sequence (DNA): TGTGCTAGTGGTTTGGTGTTAGCGGGAGTATTTGGTGAGCAGTTCTTC. As protein: CASGLVLAGVFGEQFF.

The CDR3 protein is CASSLGPGHPYEQYF. The CDR3 nucleotides read TGTGCCAGCAGCTTGGGGCCAGGGCATCCCTACGAGCAGTACTTC. This chain joins TRBV7-7 and TRBJ2-7; tentative D call: TRBD1 (5 bases). The CDR3 consists of 15 residues. V was trimmed by 3 bases and J by 2 bases, leaving 14 bases between them. Germline CDR1 and CDR2: SSHAT and FNYEAQ (reference sequence). Based on the CDR3 plus reference TRBV7-7 and TRBJ2-7, the full variable domain is GAGVSQSPRYKVTKRGQDVTLRCDPISSHATLYWYQQALGQGPEFLTYFNYEAQPDKSGLPSDRFSAERPEGSISTLTIQRTEQRDSAMYRCASSLGPGHPYEQYFGPGTRLTVT.

The gene calls are TRBV7-2 and TRBJ2-4, with 11 bases that match TRBD2. The junction had 6 bases not matched to a gene; V was cut back by 5 bases and J by 0 bases. Germline V gene sequence: CDR1 SGHTA, CDR2 FQGNSA. This CDR3 spans 17 amino acids. CDR3 nucleotides: TGTGCCAGCAGCCCTCCGGGACTAGCGGTAGCCAAAAACATTCAGTACTTC. Amino acids: CASSPPGLAVAKNIQYF.

This sequence joins TRBV7-2 and TRBJ2-7; 15 nucleotides agree with TRBD2. The V gene end was trimmed by 5 bases and the J gene end by 0 bases; junction bases not matched to a gene: 8. This CDR3 has 18 amino acids. Germline lookup yields CDR1 SGHTA and CDR2 FQGNSA. CDR3 bases: TGTGCCAGCAGCCACGGACTAGCGGGAGGGCCAAGCTCCTACGAGCAGTACTTC. This translates into CASSHGLAGGPSSYEQYF. The full variable domain, completed using reference TRBV7-2 and TRBJ2-7, is GAGVSQSPSNKVTEKGKDVELRCDPISGHTALYWYRQSLGQGLEFLIYFQGNSAPDKSGLPSDRFSAERTGGSVSTLTIQRTQQEDSAVYLCASSHGLAGGPSSYEQYFGPGTRLTVT.

This clone appeared a single time. The rearrangement uses TRBV12-3 or TRBV12-4 and TRBJ1-2; D unresolved. V dropped 6 bases and J dropped 3 bases, with 11 bases sitting between them. The CDR3 has 13 amino acids. The CDR3 here is CASSLTVYYGYTF. CDR3 bases: TGTGCCAGCAGCCTTACAGTCTACTATGGCTACACCTTC.

The chain employs TRBV7-8 and TRBJ2-7; a weak D match, TRBD1 (5 bases). Germline V gives CDR1 SGHVS, CDR2 FQNEAQ. V lost 0 bases and J 4 bases, leaving 10 bases between the germline ends. This CDR3 is built from 14 residues. The CDR3 is CASSLAAGSYEQYF. The CDR3 DNA reads TGTGCCAGCAGCTTAGCGGCAGGGTCTTACGAGCAGTACTTC.

The gene calls are TRBV27 and TRBJ2-1; TRBD2 agrees at 11 bases. The length of the CDR3 is 14 residues. V was pared by 8 bases and J by 7 bases, with 7 bases of the junction left unmatched. From germline, CDR1 is MNHEY and CDR2 SMNVEV (reference sequence). The CDR3 sequence: CASGRLAGGNEQFF. The DNA of the CDR3 is TGTGCCAGCGGACGGCTAGCGGGGGGAAATGAGCAGTTCTTC.

The rearrangement joins TRBV9 to TRBJ1-1; possible D gene TRBD1, 5 bases. This CDR3 is 14 amino acids long. The V end lost 4 bases, the J end lost 1 base, and 11 bases lay between the germline ends. Per the germline V gene, CDR1 is SGDLS and CDR2 is YYNGEE. The CDR3: CASSSGERNTEAFF. CDR3 nucleotide sequence: TGTGCCAGCAGCTCGGGGGAAAGGAACACTGAAGCTTTCTTT.

This clone was detected only once. V is TRBV29-1 and J is TRBJ2-1, with D tentatively TRBD2 (5 bases). The CDR3 is 17 amino acids. Trimming left V 7 bases short and J 0 bases short, with 22 bases between. The germline CDR1 and CDR2 sequences are SQVTM and ANQGSEA. The CDR3 region is CSATLDWRQNSYNEQFF. CDR3 nucleotides: TGCAGCGCCACCTTGGACTGGCGGCAAAACTCCTACAATGAGCAGTTCTTC.

The V call is TRBV28, the J call TRBJ2-7; tentatively, D is TRBD2 (6 bases). The CDR3 runs to 14 residues. Deletions cut 5 bases from V and 0 bases from J, with 11 bases between. Germline loops: CDR1 MDHEN, CDR2 SYDVKM. The CDR3 region is CASSSGGSSYEQYF. The CDR3 coding sequence is TGTGCCAGCAGTAGCGGAGGGAGCTCCTACGAGCAGTACTTC.

This rearrangement joins TRBV7-9 to TRBJ1-5; no reliable D call. The CDR3 spans 15 residues. V lost 4 bases to trimming and J lost 0 bases, with 10 bases between them. The germline CDR1 and CDR2 sequences are SEHNR and FQNEAQ (reference sequence). The CDR3 spells CASSSGPNSNQPQHF. Written as DNA, the CDR3 is TGTGCCAGCAGCTCCGGTCCGAATAGCAATCAGCCCCAGCATTTT. The whole variable domain, remainder taken from reference TRBV7-9 and TRBJ1-5, is DTGVSQNPRHKITKRGQNVTFRCDPISEHNRLYWYRQTLGQGPEFLTYFQNEAQLEKSRLLSDRFSAERPKGSFSTLEIQRTEQGDSAMYLCASSSGPNSNQPQHFGDGTRLSIL.

The rearrangement joins TRBV10-3 to TRBJ1-1; D is perhaps TRBD1 (5 bases). This CDR3 is 12 amino acids long. The V gene lost 8 bases and the J gene lost 5 bases, with 12 bases spanning the gap. Germline CDR1 is ENHRY and CDR2 is SYGVKD. The chain's CDR3 is CAIGAERTEAFF. The CDR3 DNA is TGTGCCATCGGGGCCGAGCGTACTGAAGCTTTCTTT.

The rearrangement joins TRBV19 to TRBJ2-1, with unresolved D. Germline V gene data show CDR1 as LNHDA and CDR2 as SQIVND (reference sequence). The CDR3 consists of 12 residues. The ends were cut back, 4 bases at V and 6 bases at J, with 7 bases in the middle. The DNA for the CDR3 is TGTGCCAGTAGTAAGCTGCTCAATGAGCAGTTCTTC. Protein product: CASSKLLNEQFF. Full variable domain (outside the CDR3, taken from reference TRBV19 and TRBJ2-1): DGGITQSPKYLFRKEGQNVTLSCEQNLNHDAMYWYRQDPGQGLRLIYYSQIVNDFQKGDIAEGYSVSREKKESFPLTVTSAQKNPTAFYLCASSKLLNEQFFGPGTRLTVL.

The V call is TRBV4-1, the J call TRBJ1-5; perhaps TRBD1 as D (5 bases). The V gene's germline CDR1 is MGHRA and CDR2 YSYEKL. V was cut by 4 bases and J by 5 bases, with 15 bases left in between. This CDR3 spans 15 amino acids. For the CDR3, the DNA is TGCGCCAGCAGCCCAGGGATAGGCAGGGATCAGCCCCAGCATTTT. Protein: CASSPGIGRDQPQHF.

The rearrangement joins TRBV10-3 to TRBJ1-1; the D is unclear. The CDR3 covers 14 residues. V was pared by 2 bases and J by 0 bases, with 7 bases between. The germline gives CDR1 ENHRY, CDR2 SYGVKD. CDR3 DNA: TGTGCCATCAGTGAGCCGTTATTGAACACTGAAGCTTTCTTT. Its translation is CAISEPLLNTEAFF.

DNA of the CDR3: TGTGCCAGCAGTGAAGCCGGGGCAGGGGGTACGGCGCAGCCCCAGCATTTT. This sequence encodes CASSEAGAGGTAQPQHF. This chain links TRBV6-1 with TRBJ1-5; 7 positions agree with TRBD1. V was pared by 0 bases and J by 7 bases, with 12 bases of the junction left unmatched. CDR1 MNHNS and CDR2 SASEGT come from the germline V gene. The CDR3 consists of 17 residues.

V is TRBV7-6 and J is TRBJ2-5; TRBD2 matches at 11 bases. Trimming took 4 bases from V and 5 from J; bases not matched to a gene: 6. Looked up from germline, CDR1 is SGHVS and CDR2 is FNYEAQ. The CDR3 length is 15 residues. For the CDR3, the DNA is TGTGCCAGCAGCTGGGGGACTAGCGGTCTTGAGACCCAGTACTTC. This sequence encodes CASSWGTSGLETQYF.

This chain's CDR3 is CASKQNTEAFF. The CDR3 nucleotides are TGTGCCAGCAAGCAGAACACTGAAGCTTTCTTT. The genes are TRBV12-3 or TRBV12-4 and TRBJ1-1; D remains ambiguous. Trimming left V 7 bases short and J 1 base short, with 4 bases between. The CDR3 has 11 amino acids.

The chain has TRBV12-5 and TRBJ2-7; D is undetermined. V lost 7 bases and J 5 bases, leaving 12 bases between the germline ends. CDR3 length: 12 amino acids. Germline values: CDR1 LGHNT, CDR2 FRNRAP. The CDR3 reads CASVPPIHEQYF. The CDR3 DNA is TGTGCTAGTGTTCCCCCCATCCACGAGCAGTACTTC.

This clone was detected a few times. The chain links TRBV7-9 to TRBJ2-2; D is uncertain. CDR1 and CDR2 (germline): SEHNR, FQNEAQ (reference sequence). The CDR3 loop spans 12 amino acids. V dropped 8 bases and J dropped 7 bases, with 11 bases sitting between them. CDR3 nucleotides: TGTGCCAGCTCCGGGTTGAACGGGGAGCTGTTTTTT. Protein product: CASSGLNGELFF.

This clone came up once. This chain joins TRBV19 and TRBJ2-1, with TRBD1 identical over 9 bases. V lost 5 bases, J lost 3 bases, and 5 bases stayed unmatched. This CDR3 has 15 residues. From germline, CDR1 is LNHDA and CDR2 SQIVND (reference sequence). This CDR3 reads CASSPSTGGYNEQFF. CDR3 in DNA: TGTGCCAGTAGTCCGTCGACAGGGGGCTACAATGAGCAGTTCTTC.

V gene TRBV29-1 combines with J gene TRBJ2-1; maybe TRBD2 (5 bases). From germline, CDR1 is SQVTM and CDR2 ANQGSEA. CDR3 length equals 12 residues. V lost 6 bases and J 6 bases, leaving 12 bases between the germline ends. The CDR3 region has the DNA TGCAGCGTCCTCGGACTTATCAATGAGCAGTTCTTC. Amino acid sequence: CSVLGLINEQFF.

The V and J genes are TRBV28 and TRBJ1-4; perhaps TRBD1 as D (6 bases). The ends were cut back, 8 bases at V and 7 bases at J, with 17 bases in the middle. CDR1 and CDR2 (germline): MDHEN, SYDVKM. CDR3 length: 14 residues. The CDR3 region has the DNA TGTGCCAGCCATTCGGGGGGGCGTGTTGAAAAACTGTTTTTT. Encoded protein: CASHSGGRVEKLFF.

The CDR3 region is CASSGTNSGNTIYF. CDR3 DNA sequence: TGTGCCAGCAGCGGGACAAACTCTGGAAACACCATATATTTT. The rearrangement uses TRBV9 and TRBJ1-3; weak D call: TRBD1 (5 bases). Trimming took 3 bases from V and 0 from J, leaving 7 bases between them. Germline V gene sequence: CDR1 SGDLS, CDR2 YYNGEE. The CDR3 runs to 14 residues. The whole variable domain, filled in from reference TRBV9 and TRBJ1-3, reads DSGVTQTPKHLITATGQRVTLRCSPRSGDLSVYWYQQSLDQGLQFLIQYYNGEERAKGNILERFSAQQFPDLHSELNLSSLELGDSALYFCASSGTNSGNTIYFGEGSWLTVV.